One TCR beta chain is described in this entry. An end of the junction differs from the germline gene, which may be a read error. Germline lookup yields CDR1 MNHEY and CDR2 SVGEGT. The CDR3 covers 13 residues. This specimen belongs to a study of T cells in Graves' hyperthyroidism and ophthalmopathy. Amplification of TCR beta CDR3 regions used RNA as the template. The study used the HTBI primer set for a first-round RT-PCR of the TCR CDR3. One entry per CDR3 protein, called by TCRdb with MiXCR from the multiplex PCR reads. The sample consists of 250,000 to 350,000 distinct CDR3 sequences, about 20% of them appearing once.

The receptor was isolated from a man aged 25-40 years with Graves' ophthalmopathy. The rearrangement uses TRBV6-2 or TRBV6-3 and TRBJ2-7; no clear D gene. Source material: blood. The CDR3 spells CAISGPTPYEQYF. The DNA for the CDR3 is TGTGCCATCAGTGGTCCTACTCCCTACGAGCAGTACTTC.